This paragraph covers one TCR beta chain sequence. The antigen is unknown. The junction departs from germline at one end; a sequencing error may be responsible. Libraries were prepared by immunoSEQ multiplex PCR; TCRdb keeps only in-frame clonotypes and omits some of them. This table holds some 21,000 clones, around nine tenths found once. This entry belongs to a study of OX40 agonist ivuxolimab in advanced cancers. About the study: In three patients, partial responses were observed, one with hepatocellular carcinoma and two with cutaneous melanoma. Study outcomes and limitations: At doses 0.1 to 3.0 mg/kg, CD4+ and CD8+ clones expanded. Researchers report that CD8+ T cells had, on average, more expanded clones than CD4+.

The germline gives CDR1 SEHNR, CDR2 FQNEAQ (reference sequence). This CDR3 has 11 residues. This chain uses TRBV7-9 with TRBJ1-2, with 7 bases aligning to TRBD1. The starting material was CD4+ or CD8+ T cells sorted from blood, obtained in a trial of the OX40 agonist ivuxolimab. This TCR was recovered from an adult with an advanced solid tumor such as melanoma, head and neck, liver or kidney cancer. The CDR3 protein is CASSFETGTIF. For the CDR3, the DNA is TGTGCCAGCAGCTTCGAGACAGGGACAATTTTC. Looking up the rest from reference TRBV7-9 and TRBJ1-2 gives the full variable domain: DTGVSQNPRHKITKRGQNVTFRCDPISEHNRLYWYRQTLGQGPEFLTYFQNEAQLEKSRLLSDRFSAERPKGSFSTLEIQRTEQGDSAMYLCASSFETGTIFGSGTRLTVV.